The present TCR beta chain was sequenced within a study of T cells after yellow fever vaccination. On this clonotype: Antigen specificity is unknown.

Notes on the study in general: Across the CD4 and CD8 compartments, a small share of clonotypes was present in both.

Universal primer sites and UMIs were introduced during 5'RACE template-switching synthesis of TCR cDNA. TCRdb analysed the 5' RACE reads with MiXCR anew, one entry per CDR3 protein. The sample lists 99,000 or so distinct CDR3 sequences; approximately 6.3% were seen once. The TCR originated in a man aged 18 to 30 who received the YFV17D yellow fever vaccine. The sample was CD8+ T cells sorted from PBMCs, taken 10 days after the yellow fever booster vaccination.

The chain's CDR3 is CASSLAGGMVTGELFF. CDR3 nucleotides: TGTGCCAGCAGCTTAGCTGGAGGGATGGTCACCGGGGAGCTGTTTTTT. J is TRBJ2-2 and V is TRBV7-6; possible D gene TRBD2, 6 bases. V was pared by 0 bases and J by 4 bases, with 12 bases between. Germline V gene sequence: CDR1 SGHVS, CDR2 FNYEAQ. There are 16 residues in the CDR3.